The clone carrying this T cell receptor (beta chain) was detected ten times or more. The germline V and J ends were trimmed by 6 bases and 4 bases, with 19 bases remaining between them. The CDR3 is 15 residues long. TCRdb called the RT-PCR reads again in MiXCR, with one record for every CDR3 protein. The repertoire holds almost 700,000 distinct CDR3 sequences, with 12% to 15% as singletons. The receptor comes from a female donor in good health, serving as a healthy control. The sample was memory CD4+ T cells from blood. V is TRBV12-3 or TRBV12-4 and J is TRBJ2-7, with D hard to call. The CDR3 reads CASSQTPSPRYEQYF. DNA for the CDR3: TGTGCCAGCAGCCAGACTCCCAGTCCCCGGTACGAGCAGTACTTC.